The subject of this entry is one TCR beta chain. What it binds is not known. The data were taken from a study of response to subunit inactivated influenza vaccine. TCRdb passed the RT-PCR reads through MiXCR, listing each CDR3 protein once. The sample has about 610,000 distinct CDR3 sequences; 12% to 15% are singletons. The V gene's germline CDR1 is MNHNS and CDR2 SASEGT. V gave up 6 bases and J gave up 1 base, with 15 bases separating them. This CDR3 comprises 16 residues. Study-level findings and limits: Each seasonal flu vaccination may recruit only limited new T cells, authors suggested.

This receptor was identified in a middle-aged man who received an inactivated influenza vaccine. The chain links TRBV6-1 to TRBJ2-2; maybe TRBD2 (6 bases). The sample consisted of PBMCs from blood, taken 11 to 12 days after vaccination. DNA of the CDR3: TGTGCCAGCAGCCGAACTAGCAGCTTGAACACCGGGGAGCTGTTTTTT. This encodes CASSRTSSLNTGELFF.